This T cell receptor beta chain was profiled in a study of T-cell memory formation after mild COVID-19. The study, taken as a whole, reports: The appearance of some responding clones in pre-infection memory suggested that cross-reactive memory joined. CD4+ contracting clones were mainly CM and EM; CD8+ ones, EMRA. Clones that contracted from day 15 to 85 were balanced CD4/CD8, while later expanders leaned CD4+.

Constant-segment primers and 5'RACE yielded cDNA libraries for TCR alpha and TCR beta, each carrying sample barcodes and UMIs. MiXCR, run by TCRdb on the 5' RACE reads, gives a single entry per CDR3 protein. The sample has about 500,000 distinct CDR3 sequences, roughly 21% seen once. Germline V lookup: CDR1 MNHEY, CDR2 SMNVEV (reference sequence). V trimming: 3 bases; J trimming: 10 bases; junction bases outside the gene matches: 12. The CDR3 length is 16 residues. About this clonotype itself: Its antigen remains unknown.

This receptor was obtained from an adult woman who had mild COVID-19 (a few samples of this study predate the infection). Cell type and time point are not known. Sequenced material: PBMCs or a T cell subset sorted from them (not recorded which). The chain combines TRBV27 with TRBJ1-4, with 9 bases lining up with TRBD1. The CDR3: CASSLAGTGSEGKLFF. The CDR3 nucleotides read TGTGCCAGCAGTTTGGCTGGGACAGGGTCCGAGGGAAAACTGTTTTTT.